This T cell receptor (beta chain) was captured by sequencing in a study of CD8+ T cells in alopecia areata. Study-level background: Severity in treated patients was scored by percentage of scalp area affected.

Treatment: oral pan-JAK inhibitor, 5-10 mg twice daily. Extraction and reverse transcription of RNA yielded cDNA as the sequencing template. TCRdb's copy holds only in-frame clones and misses some; the assay was immunoSEQ multiplex PCR. The sample shows under 200,000 clones, around 60% of them seen only once. Germline-derived CDR1 and CDR2 are SGHDT and YYEEEE. V lost 4 bases to trimming and J lost 5 bases; unmatched junction nucleotides: 8. The CDR3 length is 14 residues. V gene TRBV5-6 combines with J gene TRBJ1-2, with 7 bases identical to TRBD1. This sample comprised CD4+ T cells sorted from blood, obtained at week 24, from a patient treated with tofacitinib. The sequence was collected from a human donor with alopecia areata. CDR3 nucleotide sequence: TGTGCCAGCAGCCGACAGGGAATTCAATATGGCTACACCTTC. Protein product: CASSRQGIQYGYTF.